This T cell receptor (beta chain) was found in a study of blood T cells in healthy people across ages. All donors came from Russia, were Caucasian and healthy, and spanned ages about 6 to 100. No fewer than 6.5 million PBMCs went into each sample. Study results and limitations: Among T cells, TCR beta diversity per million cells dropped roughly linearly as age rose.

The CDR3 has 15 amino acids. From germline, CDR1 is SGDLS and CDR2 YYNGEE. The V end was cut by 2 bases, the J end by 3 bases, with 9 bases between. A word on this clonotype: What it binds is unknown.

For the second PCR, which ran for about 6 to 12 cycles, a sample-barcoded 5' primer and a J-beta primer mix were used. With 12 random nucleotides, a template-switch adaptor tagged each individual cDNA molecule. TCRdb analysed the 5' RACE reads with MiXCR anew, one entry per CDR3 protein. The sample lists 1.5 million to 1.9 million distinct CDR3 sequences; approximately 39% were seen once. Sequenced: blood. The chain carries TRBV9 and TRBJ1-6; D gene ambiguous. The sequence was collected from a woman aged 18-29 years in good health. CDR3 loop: CASSVRANYNSPLHF. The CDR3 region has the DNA TGTGCCAGCAGCGTTAGGGCAAACTATAATTCACCCCTCCACTTT.